The next 10 T cell receptor beta chains were all read from a single sample in a study of blood T cell repertoires in COVID-19. TCRdb keeps only in-frame clones here, not all; method: immunoSEQ multiplex PCR. The top ten clones hold under 3.5% of a sample with approximately 240,000 clones, roughly 85% of them seen once. The sequenced sample consisted of peripheral blood. These receptor sequences come from a man between 45 and 60 years old who had recovered from COVID-19.

This chain connects TRBV5-4 to TRBJ2-3; 11 positions match TRBD2. The germline gives CDR1 SGHNT, CDR2 YYREEE (reference sequence). The ends lost 4 bases at V and 6 bases at J; junction bases unmatched: 10. The CDR3 is 16 amino acids. CDR3 nucleotide sequence: TGTGCCAGCAGCGCGGGGGTAGCGGGAGGGCGGGATACGCAGTATTTT. Translating it yields CASSAGVAGGRDTQYF. The entire variable domain, with the rest obtained from reference TRBV5-4 and TRBJ2-3, is as follows: ETGVTQSPTHLIKTRGQQVTLRCSSQSGHNTVSWYQQALGQGPQFIFQYYREEENGRGNFPPRFSGLQFPNYSSELNVNALELDDSALYLCASSAGVAGGRDTQYFGPGTRLTVL.

The V and J genes are TRBV4-1 and TRBJ1-4; 7 bases agree with TRBD1. Germline values: CDR1 MGHRA, CDR2 YSYEKL. CDR3 size: 15 residues. Trimming took 3 bases from V and 5 from J; bases not matched to a gene: 6. The CDR3 reads CASSHGDSLNEKLFF. CDR3 coding DNA: TGCGCCAGCAGCCACGGGGACAGCCTAAATGAAAAACTGTTTTTT.

This chain uses TRBV28 with TRBJ1-1, with D perhaps matching TRBD1 (5 bases). CDR1 is MDHEN, CDR2 SYDVKM, per germline. The CDR3 consists of 15 residues. Deletions cut 4 bases from V and 0 bases from J, with 12 bases between. DNA for the CDR3: TGTGCCAGCAGTTCAGAGACAGAGTTGAACACTGAAGCTTTCTTT. It encodes CASSSETELNTEAFF.

V and J are TRBV3-1 (or the pseudogene TRBV3-2) and TRBJ2-7; D not certain. The CDR3 length is 13 residues. The germline CDR1 and CDR2 sequences are LGHDT and YNNKEL (reference sequence). Trimming removed 4 bases from V and 2 bases from J, with 9 bases in between. The CDR3: CASSRALTYEQYF. Here the CDR3 DNA reads TGTGCCAGCAGCCGGGCCCTTACCTACGAGCAGTACTTC.

This clone was recorded a few times. This rearrangement joins TRBV5-1 to TRBJ1-1; D gene uncertain. V was cut by 5 bases and J by 1 base, with 9 bases left in between. The V gene's germline CDR1 is SGHRS and CDR2 YFSETQ. This CDR3 contains 13 residues. The CDR3 nucleotides are TGCGCCAGCAGTTATGACAAGAACACTGAAGCTTTCTTT. Its protein is CASSYDKNTEAFF.

This chain links TRBV6-6 with TRBJ2-7; 9 bases agree with TRBD1. The V gene's germline CDR1 is MNHNY and CDR2 SVGAGI (reference sequence). V gave up 2 bases and J gave up 5 bases; unmatched junction bases: 4. This CDR3 region has 14 residues. The CDR3 nucleotides are TGTGCCAGCAGTTACGGGACAGGGTTACACGAGCAGTACTTC. Residues: CASSYGTGLHEQYF.

The chain is built from TRBV5-1 and TRBJ2-5, with D maybe TRBD1 (6 bases). V was cut by 1 base and J by 2 bases, with 12 bases left in between. This CDR3 has 15 amino acids. Germline CDR1 and CDR2: SGHRS and YFSETQ. The CDR3, as DNA: TGCGCCAGCAGCTTGACCGTTGGACAGCAAGAGACCCAGTACTTC. As protein: CASSLTVGQQETQYF.

The chain uses TRBV7-2 and TRBJ2-1, with 9 positions matching TRBD2. The CDR3 extends over 15 amino acids. The V gene's germline CDR1 is SGHTA and CDR2 FQGNSA. V was clipped by 1 base and J by 10 bases; unmatched bases: 8. In DNA, the CDR3 is TGTGCCAGCAGCTTAGAGCGCGGGAGGGGCCAGGAGCAGTTCTTC. Amino acid sequence: CASSLERGRGQEQFF.

The chain joins TRBV7-6 to TRBJ2-1, with 8 bases that match TRBD2. After removal of 5 bases from V and 2 bases from J, the junction contained 8 bases not matched to a gene. The germline gives CDR1 SGHVS, CDR2 FNYEAQ. This CDR3 comprises 16 residues. The CDR3 nucleotides read TGTGCCAGCAGCGAATCTAGCGGGCCCACCTACAATGAGCAGTTCTTC. Amino acids: CASSESSGPTYNEQFF. Full variable domain (outside the CDR3, taken from reference TRBV7-6 and TRBJ2-1): GAGVSQSPRYKVTKRGQDVALRCDPISGHVSLYWYRQALGQGPEFLTYFNYEAQQDKSGLPNDRFSAERPEGSISTLTIQRTEQRDSAMYRCASSESSGPTYNEQFFGPGTRLTVL.

The rearrangement joins TRBV29-1 to TRBJ2-1, with 9 bases aligning to TRBD2. The CDR3 is made up of 12 amino acids. The V segment lost 8 bases and the J segment 12 bases; nucleotides outside the gene matches: 11. CDR1 and CDR2 (germline): SQVTM, ANQGSEA. The CDR3 is CSLSDKREAQFF. CDR3 nucleotides: TGCAGCCTCAGTGATAAGCGGGAGGCGCAGTTCTTC.